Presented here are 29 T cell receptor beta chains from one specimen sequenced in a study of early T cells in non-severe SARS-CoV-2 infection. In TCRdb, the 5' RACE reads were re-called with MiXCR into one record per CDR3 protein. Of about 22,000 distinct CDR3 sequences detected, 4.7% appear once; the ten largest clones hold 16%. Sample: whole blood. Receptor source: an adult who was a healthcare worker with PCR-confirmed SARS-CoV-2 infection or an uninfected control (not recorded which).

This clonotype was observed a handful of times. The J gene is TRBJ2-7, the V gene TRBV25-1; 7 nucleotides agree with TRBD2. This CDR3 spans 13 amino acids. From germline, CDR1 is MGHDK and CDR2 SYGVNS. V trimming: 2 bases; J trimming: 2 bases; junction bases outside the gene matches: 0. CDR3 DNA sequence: TGTGCCAGCAGTGAAGGGACTACCTACGAGCAGTACTTC. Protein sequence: CASSEGTTYEQYF.

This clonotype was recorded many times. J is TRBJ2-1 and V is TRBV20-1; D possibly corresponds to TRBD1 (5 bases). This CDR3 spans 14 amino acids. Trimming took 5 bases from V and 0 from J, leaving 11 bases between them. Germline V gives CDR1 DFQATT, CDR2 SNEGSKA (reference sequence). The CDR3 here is CSAEGESSYNEQFF. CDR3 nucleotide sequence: TGCAGTGCTGAAGGGGAAAGCTCCTACAATGAGCAGTTCTTC.

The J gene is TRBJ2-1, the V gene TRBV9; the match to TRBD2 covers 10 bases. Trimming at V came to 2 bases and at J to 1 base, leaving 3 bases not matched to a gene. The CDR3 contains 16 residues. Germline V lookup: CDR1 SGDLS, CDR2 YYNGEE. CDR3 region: CASSVSGGFSYNEQFF. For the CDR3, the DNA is TGTGCCAGCAGCGTTAGCGGGGGGTTTTCCTACAATGAGCAGTTCTTC.

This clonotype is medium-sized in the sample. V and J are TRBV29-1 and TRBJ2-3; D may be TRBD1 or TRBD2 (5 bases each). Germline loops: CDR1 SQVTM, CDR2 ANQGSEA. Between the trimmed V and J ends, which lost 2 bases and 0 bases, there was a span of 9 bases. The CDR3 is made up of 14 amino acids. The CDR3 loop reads CSVEKWGSTDTQYF. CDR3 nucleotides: TGCAGCGTTGAAAAGTGGGGGAGCACAGATACGCAGTATTTT.

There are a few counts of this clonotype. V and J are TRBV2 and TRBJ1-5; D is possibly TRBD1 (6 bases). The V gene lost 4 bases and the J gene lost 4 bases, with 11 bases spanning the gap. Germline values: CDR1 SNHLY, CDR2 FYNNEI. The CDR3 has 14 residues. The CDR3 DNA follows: TGTGCCAGCAGTGTCGGGACATCAAATCAGCCCCAGCATTTT. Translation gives CASSVGTSNQPQHF.

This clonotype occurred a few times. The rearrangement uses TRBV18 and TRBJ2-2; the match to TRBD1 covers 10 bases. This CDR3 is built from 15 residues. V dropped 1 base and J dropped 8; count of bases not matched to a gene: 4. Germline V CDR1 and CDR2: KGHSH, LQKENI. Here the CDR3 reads CASSPRQGASGELFF. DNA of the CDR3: TGTGCCAGCTCACCACGACAGGGGGCATCTGGGGAGCTGTTTTTT.

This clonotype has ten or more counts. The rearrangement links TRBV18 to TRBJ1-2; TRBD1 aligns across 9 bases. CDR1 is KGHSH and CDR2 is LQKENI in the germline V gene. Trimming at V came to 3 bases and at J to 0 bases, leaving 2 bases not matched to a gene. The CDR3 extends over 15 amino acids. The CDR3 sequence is CASSPTGGANYGYTF. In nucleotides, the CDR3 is TGTGCCAGCTCACCTACAGGGGGCGCTAACTATGGCTACACCTTC. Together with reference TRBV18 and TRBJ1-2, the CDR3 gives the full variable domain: NAGVMQNPRHLVRRRGQEARLRCSPMKGHSHVYWYRQLPEEGLKFMVYLQKENIIDESGMPKERFSAEFPKEGPSILRIQQVVRGDSAAYFCASSPTGGANYGYTFGSGTRLTVV.

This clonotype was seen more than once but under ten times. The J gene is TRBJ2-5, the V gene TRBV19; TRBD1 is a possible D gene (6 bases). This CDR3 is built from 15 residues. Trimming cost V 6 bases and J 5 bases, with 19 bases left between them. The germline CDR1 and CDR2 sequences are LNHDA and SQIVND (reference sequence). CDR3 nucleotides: TGTGCCAGTAGCAACAGGGCCCGCGGATGGGAGACCCAGTACTTC. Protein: CASSNRARGWETQYF.

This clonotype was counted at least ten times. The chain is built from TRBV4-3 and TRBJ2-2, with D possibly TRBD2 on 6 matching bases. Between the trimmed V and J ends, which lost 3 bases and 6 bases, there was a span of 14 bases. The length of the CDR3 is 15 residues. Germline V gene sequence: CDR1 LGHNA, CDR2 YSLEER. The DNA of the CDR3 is TGCGCCAGCAGCCAGACGGGGGTTTGGTCCGGGGAGCTGTTTTTT. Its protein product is CASSQTGVWSGELFF.

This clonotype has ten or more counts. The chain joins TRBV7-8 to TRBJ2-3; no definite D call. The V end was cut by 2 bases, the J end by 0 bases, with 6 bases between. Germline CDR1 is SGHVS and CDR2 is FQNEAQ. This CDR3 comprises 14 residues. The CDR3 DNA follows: TGTGCCAGCAGCTTAATCGGGAGCACAGATACGCAGTATTTT. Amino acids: CASSLIGSTDTQYF.

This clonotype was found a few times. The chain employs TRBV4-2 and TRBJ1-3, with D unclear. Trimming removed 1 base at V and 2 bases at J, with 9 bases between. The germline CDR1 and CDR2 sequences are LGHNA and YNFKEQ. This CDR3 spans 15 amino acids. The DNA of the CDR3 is TGTGCCAGCAGCCAAGCAGGCGCTCCTGGAAACACCATATATTTT. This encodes CASSQAGAPGNTIYF.

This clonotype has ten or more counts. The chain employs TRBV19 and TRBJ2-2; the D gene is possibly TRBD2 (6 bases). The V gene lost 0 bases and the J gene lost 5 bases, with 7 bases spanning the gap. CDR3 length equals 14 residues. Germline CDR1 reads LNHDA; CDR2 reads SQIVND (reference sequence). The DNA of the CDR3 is TGTGCCAGTAGTATAGATCGGGGGACCGGGGAGCTGTTTTTT. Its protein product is CASSIDRGTGELFF.

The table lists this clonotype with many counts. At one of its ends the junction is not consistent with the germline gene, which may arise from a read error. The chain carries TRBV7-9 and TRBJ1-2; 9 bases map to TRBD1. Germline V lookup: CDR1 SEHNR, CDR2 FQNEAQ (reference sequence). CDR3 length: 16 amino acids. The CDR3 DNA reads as TGTGCCAGCAGCCTAGCGGGGACAGGGAGCAACTATGGCTACACCTTC. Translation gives CASSLAGTGSNYGYTF.

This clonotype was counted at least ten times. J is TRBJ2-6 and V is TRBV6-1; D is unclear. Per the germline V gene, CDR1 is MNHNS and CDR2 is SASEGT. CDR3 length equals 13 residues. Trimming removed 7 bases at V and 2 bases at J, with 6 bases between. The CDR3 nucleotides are TGTGCCAGCACCAGGACTGGGGCCAACGTCCTGACTTTC. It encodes CASTRTGANVLTF.

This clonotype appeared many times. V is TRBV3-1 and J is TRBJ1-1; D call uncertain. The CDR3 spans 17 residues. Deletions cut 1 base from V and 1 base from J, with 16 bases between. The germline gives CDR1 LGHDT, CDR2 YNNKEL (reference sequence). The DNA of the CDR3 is TGTGCCAGCAGCCAAGTTGGCCTAGGGTCGTGGAACACTGAAGCTTTCTTT. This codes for CASSQVGLGSWNTEAFF.

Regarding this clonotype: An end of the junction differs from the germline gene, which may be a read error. The CDR3 here is CSARGGYGRRPSSGNTIYF. DNA of the CDR3: TGCAGTGCCAGAGGGGGGTACGGTCGCCGGCCCAGCTCTGGAAACACCATATATTTT. This sequence joins TRBV20-1 and TRBJ1-3; possibly TRBD1 for D (6 bases). Germline V gene sequence: CDR1 DFQATT, CDR2 SNEGSKA (reference sequence). The CDR3 sequence is 19 residues long.

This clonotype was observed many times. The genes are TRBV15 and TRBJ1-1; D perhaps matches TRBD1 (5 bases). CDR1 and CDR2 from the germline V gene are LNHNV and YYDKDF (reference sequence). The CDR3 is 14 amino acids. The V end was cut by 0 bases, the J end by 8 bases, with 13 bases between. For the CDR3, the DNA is TGTGCCACCAGCAGAGATCGTGGGGGGAGCGAAGCTTTCTTT. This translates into CATSRDRGGSEAFF. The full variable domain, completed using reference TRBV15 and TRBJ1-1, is DAMVIQNPRYQVTQFGKPVTLSCSQTLNHNVMYWYQQKSSQAPKLLFHYYDKDFNNEADTPDNFQSRRPNTSFCFLDIRSPGLGDTAMYLCATSRDRGGSEAFFGQGTRLTVV.

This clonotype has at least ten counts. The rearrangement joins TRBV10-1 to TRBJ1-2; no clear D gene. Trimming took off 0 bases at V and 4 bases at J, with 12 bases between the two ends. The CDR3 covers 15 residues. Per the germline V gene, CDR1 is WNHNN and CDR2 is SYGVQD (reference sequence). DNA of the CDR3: TGCGCCAGCAGTGAGTCTCGGGGATCCATCTATGGCTACACCTTC. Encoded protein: CASSESRGSIYGYTF.

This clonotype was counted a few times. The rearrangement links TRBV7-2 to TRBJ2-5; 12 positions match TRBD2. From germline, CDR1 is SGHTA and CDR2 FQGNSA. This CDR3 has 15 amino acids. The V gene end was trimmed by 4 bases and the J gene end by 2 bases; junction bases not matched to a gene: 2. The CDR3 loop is CASSSSGGEQETQYF. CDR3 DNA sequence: TGTGCCAGCAGCTCTAGCGGGGGGGAACAAGAGACCCAGTACTTC.

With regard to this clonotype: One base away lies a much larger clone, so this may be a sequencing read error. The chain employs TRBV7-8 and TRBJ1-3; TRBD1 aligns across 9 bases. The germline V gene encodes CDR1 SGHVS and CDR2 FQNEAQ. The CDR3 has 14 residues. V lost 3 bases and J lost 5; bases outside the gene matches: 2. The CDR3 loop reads CASSLDRGRNTIYF. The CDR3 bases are TGTGCCAGCAGCTTGGACAGGGGCAGAAACACCATATATTTT.

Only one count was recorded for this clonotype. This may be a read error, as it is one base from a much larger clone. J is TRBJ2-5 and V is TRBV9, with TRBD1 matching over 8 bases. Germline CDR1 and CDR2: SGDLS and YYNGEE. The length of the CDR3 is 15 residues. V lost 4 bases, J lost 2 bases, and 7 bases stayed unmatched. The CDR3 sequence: CASSPRRGQQETQYF. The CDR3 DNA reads TGTGCCAGCAGCCCTCGCAGGGGGCAACAAGAGACCCAGTACTTC.

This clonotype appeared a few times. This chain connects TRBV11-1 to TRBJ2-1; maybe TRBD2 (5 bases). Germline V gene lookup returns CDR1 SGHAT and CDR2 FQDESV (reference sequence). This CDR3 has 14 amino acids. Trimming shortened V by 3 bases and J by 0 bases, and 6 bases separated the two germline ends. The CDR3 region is CASSLGSSYNEQFF. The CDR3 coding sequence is TGTGCCAGCAGCTTGGGGAGCTCCTACAATGAGCAGTTCTTC.

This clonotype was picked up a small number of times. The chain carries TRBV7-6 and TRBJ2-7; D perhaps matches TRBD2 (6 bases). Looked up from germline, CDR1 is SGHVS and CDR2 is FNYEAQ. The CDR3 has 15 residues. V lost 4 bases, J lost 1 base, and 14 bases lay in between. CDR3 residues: CASSSSPGASYEQYF. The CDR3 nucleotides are TGTGCCAGCAGCTCCTCCCCGGGAGCGTCCTACGAGCAGTACTTC.

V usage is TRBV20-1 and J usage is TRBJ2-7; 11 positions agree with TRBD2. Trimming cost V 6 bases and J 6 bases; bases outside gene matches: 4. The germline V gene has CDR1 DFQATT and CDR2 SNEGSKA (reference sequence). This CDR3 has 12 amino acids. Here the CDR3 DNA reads TGCAGTGCACCCGGACTAGCGGGCGAGCAGTACTTC. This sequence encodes CSAPGLAGEQYF.

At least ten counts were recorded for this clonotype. The CDR3: CASSSTYGYTF. CDR3 coding DNA: TGTGCCAGCAGCTCAACTTATGGCTACACCTTC. The chain carries TRBV5-6 and TRBJ1-2; D uncertain. Trimming removed 3 bases from V and 5 bases from J, with 5 bases in between. The germline V gene encodes CDR1 SGHDT and CDR2 YYEEEE. The CDR3 runs 11 residues. Using reference TRBV5-6 and TRBJ1-2 for the parts outside the CDR3, the full variable domain is DAGVTQSPTHLIKTRGQQVTLRCSPKSGHDTVSWYQQALGQGPQFIFQYYEEEERQRGNFPDRFSGHQFPNYSSELNVNALLLGDSALYLCASSSTYGYTFGSGTRLTVV.

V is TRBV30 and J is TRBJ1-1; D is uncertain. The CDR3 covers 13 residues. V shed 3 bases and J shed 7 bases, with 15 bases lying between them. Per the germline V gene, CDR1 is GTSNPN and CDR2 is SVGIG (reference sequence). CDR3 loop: CAWRLRIDGEAFF. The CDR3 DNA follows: TGTGCCTGGAGATTGCGGATCGATGGTGAAGCTTTCTTT.

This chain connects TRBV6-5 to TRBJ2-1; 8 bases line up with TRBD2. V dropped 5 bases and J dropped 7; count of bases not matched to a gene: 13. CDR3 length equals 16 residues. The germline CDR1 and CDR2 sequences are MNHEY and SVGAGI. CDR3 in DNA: TGTGCCAGCAGTCGCGGATCGGGACTAGTCTATAATGAGCAGTTCTTC. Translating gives CASSRGSGLVYNEQFF.

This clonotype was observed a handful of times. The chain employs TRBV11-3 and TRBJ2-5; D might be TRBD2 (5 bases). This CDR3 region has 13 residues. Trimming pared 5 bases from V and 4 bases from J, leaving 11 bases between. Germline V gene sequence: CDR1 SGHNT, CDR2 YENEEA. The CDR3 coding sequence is TGTGCCAGCAGCCCCCGGGGTATAGAGACCCAGTACTTC. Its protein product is CASSPRGIETQYF.

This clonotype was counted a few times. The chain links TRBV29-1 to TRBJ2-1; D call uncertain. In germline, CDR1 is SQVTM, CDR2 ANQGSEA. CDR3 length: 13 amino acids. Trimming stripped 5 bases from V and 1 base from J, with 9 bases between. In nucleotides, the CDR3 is TGCAGCGTTCTGTACCAATCCTACAATGAGCAGTTCTTC. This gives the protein CSVLYQSYNEQFF.